One T cell receptor (beta chain) is described in this entry. Its antigen is unknown. At least 6 micrograms of total RNA were extracted per sample. Germline CDR1 reads SGHDN; CDR2 reads FVKESK. V lost 4 bases and J lost 9; bases outside the gene matches: 2. This CDR3 is built from 13 residues. This sample was taken from a study of blood T cells in healthy people across ages. A second PCR, run for roughly 7 to 11 cycles, used a sample-barcoded 5' primer plus a J-beta primer mix. Via MiXCR, TCRdb re-called the 5' RACE reads, giving one row per CDR3 protein. Among about 1,000,000 distinct CDR3 sequences, roughly 45% were seen once, and the ten largest hold approximately 19%. General observations from the study: The percentage of naive T cells correlated strongly with TCR beta diversity. Long-lived donors carried more naive CD4+ cells and greater diversity than aged donors.

The J gene is TRBJ2-3, the V gene TRBV14; 12 positions agree with TRBD2. Specimen: blood. The receptor was isolated from a woman aged 60-75 years in good health. CDR3 nucleotides: TGTGCCAGCAGCCCGACTAGCGGGAGAACGCAGTATTTT. Translation gives CASSPTSGRTQYF.